This TCR beta chain was documented in a study of cytomegalovirus exposure and HLA in healthy donors (dated by TCRdb to the late 2010s). General notes on the study: An earlier analysis of 587 of the donors reported 250 to 350 Gb of sequence data and some 110 million unique TCR beta sequences obtained from about 200 million T cells. Besides the first cohort of hundreds of subjects, a separate validation cohort made up of over a hundred different subjects was used. To predict cytomegalovirus infection status, the study brought together high-throughput TCR immunosequencing, statistical association of individual TCRs with disease status, and machine learning. Rather than using new phenotypic data, the later analysis identified candidate immune exposures from TCR beta sequences and from how often those sequences occurred across donors. Alongside the repertoire data, information on donor age, sex, ethnicity and CMV serostatus was compiled. Roughly 290 gigabases of sequencing data and around 80 million unique TCR sequences made up an early release that covered 500 to 700 HLA-typed donors. A later analysis re-analyzed previously published TCR beta repertoires from about 730 donors and added high-resolution HLA genotyping to study TCR occurrence patterns. In an earlier analysis of around 540 of the donors, high-throughput TCR beta sequencing was used to judge whether each TCR beta V gene segment behaved as functional or pseudogenic. The T cell repertoires of 550 to 850 subjects were profiled by immunosequencing and related to cytomegalovirus serostatus. The number of typed donors differed by locus: about 620-640 for A, B, C, DRB1 and DQB1; about 520 for DQA1; approximately 600 for DPA1; and about 470 for DPB1. Among around 400 genotyped donors of the cohort, an average of around 240,000 unique TCR beta nucleotide sequences was sequenced per donor, of which approximately 18% were non-productive. The study was designed to test whether signatures of past pathogen exposure could be identified by cataloging public T cell receptors. Genome-wide SNP genotypes for about three fifths of the roughly 700 donors were used in a later genetic analysis, which treated that subset as a discovery cohort. Every discovery cohort repertoire had been produced on one sequencing platform. Class I and class II HLA loci were covered by the typing at four-digit resolution. Five DR-DQ haplotypes were handled as single units for association and clustering, since linkage in the cohort was strong. Among the roughly 400 genotyped donors, 81% belonged to the genetic ancestry cluster associated with self-reported Caucasian donors. Overall study results and their limits: Because HLA typing was missing for some donors at each locus, association tests included only the typed subset. The classifier was reported to diagnose cytomegalovirus status with high specificity and sensitivity in both the original and validation cohorts. In a later genetic analysis, fewer N-insertions in productive TCRs were reported among donors in an Asian-associated ancestry cluster than the 666-donor mean. Only TCR beta chains were sequenced in this cohort, and the absence of alpha or paired-chain data limited detectable features. In a later analysis, TCR association rates were found to vary across HLA loci, with the most associated TCRs seen for DRB1 alleles and the fewest for HLA-C alleles. In a later analysis, several top co-occurrence clusters were reported to appear linked to parvovirus B19, influenza, CMV and Epstein-Barr virus. A group of highly shared sequence variants was considered likely to be a technical artifact of the sequencing pipeline. Sequencing depth was assumed to be roughly uniform across donors in the presence/absence analyses, though that assumption may not hold. Three of the identified cytomegalovirus-associated TCR beta chains were confirmed in vitro to be specific for cytomegalovirus antigens. While some public TCRs were present in many individuals, most TCR sequences turned up only very rarely across donors. The authors suggested that the approach could potentially be generalized to other disease states and immunological phenotypes. In a later genetic analysis, a missense DCLRE1C variant was associated with V-gene and J-gene trimming of TCR beta chains, and the association was replicated in an independent cohort. CMV serostatus was the only immune exposure information available for the cohort. The 87-base-pair reads could not distinguish some IMGT-functional V segments, including TRBV6-2 and TRBV6-3, so those segments were excluded. Specific HLA alleles were associated with 15,000 to 20,000 TCR beta sequences at a false discovery rate of 0.05 in a later analysis. In the study, approximately 160 TCR beta chains were listed as associated with cytomegalovirus. A further reported finding was that TCR beta sequences accurately predicted the HLA-A and HLA-B alleles for most subjects in the first cohort. In a later analysis, most CMV-associated TCR beta chains were found to appear HLA-restricted, with HLA associations seemingly driven largely by CMV exposure. When HLA alleles, especially DR and DQ, strongly co-occurred, TCR associations were difficult to assign to individual alleles. Because counts were too low, about 15 rarely observed V segments, including chromosome 9 orphons, were left out of the earlier analysis of some 600 of the donors. Broadly in line with IMGT annotations, most TCR beta V segments showed up in productive rearrangements about 87% or about 30% of the time in an earlier analysis of under 700 of the donors. In a later analysis, HLA-associated TCR beta chains showed more clonal expansion and lower generation probabilities than non-associated chains that were equally common. Correlated functional status among segregating V segments might reflect linkage disequilibrium, but an unknown experimental factor could not be ruled out.

Library preparation employed the immunoSEQ multiplex PCR assay. The multiplex PCR relied on a mix of 60 forward primers for TCR Vbeta segments and 13 reverse primers for TCR Jbeta segments. A multiplex PCR assay on genomic DNA amplified the CDR3 region of rearranged TCR beta genes. The Illumina HiSeq System was used to sequence the amplified TCR beta libraries as 87-base-pair reads. The authors processed their data as follows. A later analysis counted about 76 million unique TCR beta chains across the 500 to 850 repertoires, and some 11 million of these chains were shared by at least two donors. To remove PCR and sequencing errors, raw reads were error-corrected and collapsed into unique sequences using a nearest-neighbor algorithm that merged closely related sequences. V, D and J gene segments were assigned by aligning CDR3 sequences to IMGT reference sequences. For a sequence to be retained, a match of at least six nucleotides to both a V gene segment and a J gene segment was required. Rearrangements were classified as productive when the CDR3 lacked stop codons and remained in frame with V and J, and all other rearrangements were classified as non-productive. CDR3 was defined by IMGT convention, running from the second conserved V-encoded cysteine to the conserved J-encoded phenylalanine. Sequences without an unambiguous match to a single V gene segment were excluded from the earlier analysis of about 640 of the donors. An earlier analysis of a few hundred of the donors classified V segments as functional when productive rearrangements were above 56.7% and as segregating when the standard deviation between donors was above 5%. A statistical classification framework was built for diagnosing cytomegalovirus status from the catalog of TCR beta chain sequences. In a later analysis, V and J genes were assigned by comparing TCR nucleotide sequences against IMGT/GENE-DB human TR gene sequences. Using the TCRdist pipeline, a later analysis assigned CDR3 sequences along with most-parsimonious VDJ recombination scenarios. In a later analysis, every TCR beta chain was defined by the combination of its CDR3 amino acid sequence and its V-gene family, and reads without a unique V-gene family were dropped. To address suspected cross-contamination and a sequencing artifact, a later analysis removed several hundred highly shared, low-generation-probability nucleotide sequences. In a later analysis, a clonal expansion index was calculated for each public chain from normalized within-repertoire ranks of inferred template counts. In a later analysis, generation probabilities were computed using a VDJ recombination model fitted to out-of-frame rearrangements, and the results were checked against IGoR. In a later analysis, TCR-TCR, TCR-HLA and TCR-CMV co-occurrence was scored with hypergeometric tests, and a repertoire-size bias correction was applied to TCR pairs. A later analysis estimated false discovery rates by permuting HLA or CMV assignments 20 times. In a later analysis, co-occurring TCRs were grouped using DBSCAN, with TCRdist sequence similarity added in when clustering inside HLA-allele-positive subsets. For co-occurrence clustering, repertoires with fewer than 30,000 or more than 120,000 public chains were excluded, along with five repertoires with anomalous nucleotide sharing. The immuneACCESS repertoire file appears here via TCRdb, limited to in-frame rearrangements. These files lack a portion of the clones; in checked studies, under half of the deficit traces to unresolved V genes, and the cause of the others is not known. V, J and clone size derive from that table, while D and trimming were established from the DNA sequence. This sample holds roughly 120,000 clones; 75% to 85% were observed only once. The ten largest clonotypes hold roughly 3.5% of the sample.

As to this clone: Its antigen remains unidentified. The record has no base qualities; no much larger clone is one base away.

In total, approximately 610 healthy bone marrow donors made up the cohort. Cohort members were all nominally healthy when sampled, although unrecorded immune exposures were likely present. The donor tested CMV seronegative and was one of the 352 seronegative cohort members. Every donor gave a peripheral blood sample, and the peripheral blood mononuclear cells from that sample were used for TCR beta sequencing. The Qiagen DNeasy Blood Extraction Kit was used to extract genomic DNA from the blood cell samples. From the cysteine through the phenylalanine, the CDR3 covers 15 amino acids. Left in the record is the CDR3 DNA by itself, 45 bases read in frame from the first base. Based on the germline V gene, the CDR1 and CDR2 sequences are SGHAT and FQNNGV. Trimming leaves V shorter by 6 bases and J shorter by 8 bases, with the junction holding 14 bases beyond the gene matches.

The sequence joins TRBV11-2 to TRBJ1-2; 8 middle bases align to TRBD1. Sequencing used PBMCs. This clonotype was sampled from a male donor in good health and CMV-seronegative. Here the CDR3 is given as CASSGQGGHFWGYTF. At the DNA level, the sequence is TGTGCCAGCAGTGGACAGGGAGGGCATTTTTGGGGCTACACCTTC. This CDR3, with the reference TRBV11-2 and TRBJ1-2 proteins standing in past its ends, gives the full variable domain EAGVAQSPRYKIIEKRQSVAFWCNPISGHATLYWYQQILGQGPKLLIQFQNNGVVDDSQLPKDRFSAERLKGVDSTLKIQPAKLEDSAVYLCASSGQGGHFWGYTFGSGTRLTVV.